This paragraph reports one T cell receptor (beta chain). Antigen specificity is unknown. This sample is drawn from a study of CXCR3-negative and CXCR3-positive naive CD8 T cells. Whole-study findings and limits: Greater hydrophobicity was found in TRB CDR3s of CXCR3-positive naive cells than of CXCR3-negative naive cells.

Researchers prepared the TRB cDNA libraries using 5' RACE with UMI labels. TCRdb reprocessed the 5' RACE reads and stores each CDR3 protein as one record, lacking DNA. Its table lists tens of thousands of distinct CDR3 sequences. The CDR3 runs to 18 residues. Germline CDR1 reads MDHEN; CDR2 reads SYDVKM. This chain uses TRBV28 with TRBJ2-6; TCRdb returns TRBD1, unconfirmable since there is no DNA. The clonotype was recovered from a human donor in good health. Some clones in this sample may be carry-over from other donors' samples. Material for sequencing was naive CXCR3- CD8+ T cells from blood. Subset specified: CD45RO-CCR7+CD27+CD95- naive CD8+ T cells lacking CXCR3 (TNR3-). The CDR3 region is CASSNIKDRLSGANVLTF.